This T cell receptor beta chain was captured by sequencing in a study of cytomegalovirus exposure and HLA in healthy donors (TCRdb year 2017). At the level of the whole study: An earlier analysis of several hundred of the donors reported 250 to 350 Gb of sequence data and around 110 million unique TCR beta sequences obtained from approximately 180 million T cells. An early release that covered approximately 600 HLA-typed donors contained approximately 300 gigabases of sequencing data and 85 million to 100 million unique TCR sequences. Of the roughly 400 genotyped donors, 75% to 85% were placed in the genetic ancestry cluster associated with self-reported Caucasian donors. The aim of the study was to test whether cataloging public T cell receptors could identify signatures of past pathogen exposure. The study profiled the T cell repertoires of about 640 subjects by immunosequencing and related them to cytomegalovirus serostatus. In addition to the first cohort of 666 subjects, a separate validation cohort of 120 different subjects was used. High-throughput TCR immunosequencing, statistical association of individual TCRs with disease status, and machine learning were combined to predict cytomegalovirus infection status. In a later analysis, previously published TCR beta repertoires from 670 or so donors were re-analyzed and high-resolution HLA genotyping was added so that TCR occurrence patterns could be studied. Rather than using new phenotypic data, the later analysis identified candidate immune exposures from TCR beta sequences and from how often those sequences occurred across donors. An earlier analysis of several hundred of the donors used high-throughput TCR beta sequencing to judge whether each TCR beta V gene segment behaved as functional or pseudogenic. Donor age, sex, ethnicity and CMV serostatus were compiled together with the repertoire data. A later genetic analysis used genome-wide SNP genotypes for about three fifths of the 666 donors, treating that subset as a discovery cohort. Every repertoire in the discovery cohort had been generated on one and the same sequencing platform. HLA typing covered class I and class II loci at four-digit resolution. The number of donors typed differed by locus, with about 620-630 for A, B, C, DRB1 and DQB1, more than 500 for DQA1, some 570 for DPA1, and around 450 for DPB1. Five DR-DQ haplotypes were handled as single units for association and clustering, since linkage in the cohort was strong. Among 300 to 450 genotyped donors of the cohort, an average of around 240,000 unique TCR beta nucleotide sequences were sequenced per donor, around a sixth of them non-productive.

The method was the immunoSEQ multiplex PCR assay. For the multiplex PCR, a mixture combining 60 forward primers for TCR Vbeta segments and 13 reverse primers for TCR Jbeta segments was used. The CDR3 region of rearranged TCR beta genes was amplified from genomic DNA with a multiplex PCR assay. The Illumina HiSeq System was used to sequence the amplified TCR beta libraries as 87-base-pair reads. Per the source publication's procedure: In a later analysis, approximately 74 million unique TCR beta chains were counted across the roughly 610 repertoires, and around 10 million of these chains were shared by at least two donors. Raw reads were error-corrected and collapsed into unique sequences with a nearest-neighbor algorithm that merged closely related sequences to remove PCR and sequencing errors. To assign V, D and J gene segments, CDR3 sequences were aligned to IMGT reference sequences. Each retained sequence needed at least a six-nucleotide match to both a V gene segment and a J gene segment. Rearrangements were classified as productive when the CDR3 lacked stop codons and remained in frame with V and J, and all other rearrangements were classified as non-productive. CDR3 was defined according to IMGT convention as the region running from the second conserved V-encoded cysteine to the conserved J-encoded phenylalanine. The earlier analysis of more than 450 of the donors excluded sequences that lacked an unambiguous match to a single V gene segment. In an earlier analysis of 450 to 700 of the donors, V segments were called functional above 56.7% productive rearrangements and were called segregating when the between-donor standard deviation exceeded 5%. A statistical classification framework was built for diagnosing cytomegalovirus status from the catalog of TCR beta chain sequences. In a later analysis, TCR nucleotide sequences were compared against IMGT/GENE-DB human TR gene sequences so that V and J genes could be assigned. A later analysis assigned CDR3 sequences and most-parsimonious VDJ recombination scenarios with the TCRdist pipeline. In a later analysis, every TCR beta chain was defined by the combination of its CDR3 amino acid sequence and its V-gene family, and reads without a unique V-gene family were dropped. In a later analysis, 450 to 600 highly shared, low-generation-probability nucleotide sequences were removed to address suspected cross-contamination and a sequencing artifact. In a later analysis, a clonal expansion index was calculated for each public chain from normalized within-repertoire ranks of inferred template counts. Generation probabilities in a later analysis came from a VDJ recombination model fitted to out-of-frame rearrangements, and those results were checked against IGoR. In a later analysis, hypergeometric tests were used to score TCR-TCR, TCR-HLA and TCR-CMV co-occurrence, with a repertoire-size bias correction applied to TCR pairs. A later analysis estimated false discovery rates by permuting HLA or CMV assignments 20 times. In a later analysis, co-occurring TCRs were grouped using DBSCAN, with TCRdist sequence similarity added in when clustering inside HLA-allele-positive subsets. Co-occurrence clustering excluded repertoires with fewer than 30,000 or more than 120,000 public chains, plus five with anomalous nucleotide sharing. Held by TCRdb, this immuneACCESS table contains in-frame sequences only and omits some clones. Under half of the omission traces to an unresolved V gene where checked; the cause of the rest is unknown. V, J and clone size reflect that table, while D and trimming were determined from the DNA. A total of fewer than 200,000 clones appear in this sample, nearly 80% of them only once. Together, the top ten hold approximately 2.9% of the sample.

Points the paper makes about the study in general: According to a later genetic analysis, donors in an Asian-associated ancestry cluster had fewer N-insertions in productive TCRs than the approximately 700-donor mean. A few of the identified cytomegalovirus-associated TCR beta chains were confirmed in vitro to be specific for cytomegalovirus antigens. In the study, approximately 150 TCR beta chains were listed as associated with cytomegalovirus. Most TCR sequences were seen in very few donors, while some public TCRs were found in many individuals. A cluster of highly shared sequence variants was judged likely to be a technical artifact of the sequencing pipeline. In a later analysis, TCR association rates were found to vary across HLA loci, with the most associated TCRs seen for DRB1 alleles and the fewest for HLA-C alleles. Because HLA typing was unavailable for some donors at each locus, only the typed subset was used in association tests. A later analysis found that HLA-associated TCR beta chains were more clonally expanded and had lower generation probabilities than equally common non-associated chains. Cytomegalovirus status was reported to be diagnosed by the classifier with high specificity and sensitivity in both the original and validation cohorts. In a later analysis, several top co-occurrence clusters were reported to appear linked to parvovirus B19, influenza, CMV and Epstein-Barr virus. When HLA alleles, especially DR and DQ, strongly co-occurred, attributing TCR associations to individual alleles was difficult. This cohort had only TCR beta chains sequenced, and the lack of alpha or paired-chain data limited which features could be detected. The 87-base-pair reads could not distinguish some IMGT-functional V segments, including TRBV6-2 and TRBV6-3, so those segments were excluded. An association between a missense DCLRE1C variant and V-gene and J-gene trimming of TCR beta chains was found in a later genetic analysis and replicated in an independent cohort. The only immune exposure information available for the cohort was CMV serostatus. A further reported finding was that TCR beta sequences accurately predicted the HLA-A and HLA-B alleles for most subjects in the first cohort. The presence/absence analyses assumed that sequencing depth was roughly uniform across donors, and that assumption may not be true. In an earlier analysis of about 600 of the donors, most TCR beta V segments appeared in productive rearrangements about 90% or about 30% of the time, broadly matching IMGT annotations. The earlier analysis of almost 600 of the donors excluded some 15 rarely observed V segments, including chromosome 9 orphons, because counts were too low. Most CMV-associated TCR beta chains appeared to be HLA-restricted in a later analysis, and the HLA associations seemed to be driven largely by CMV exposure. Linkage disequilibrium might explain the correlated functional status among segregating V segments, but an unknown experimental factor could not be excluded. Specific HLA alleles were associated with more than 15,000 TCR beta sequences at a false discovery rate of 0.05 in a later analysis. The authors suggested that the approach could potentially be generalized to other disease states and immunological phenotypes.

The germline V gene (reference sequence) gives CDR1 as SGHNT and CDR2 as YYREEE. Measured from the cysteine to the phenylalanine, the CDR3 is 15 residues long. Left in the record is the CDR3 DNA by itself, 45 bases read in frame from the first base. Trimming costs V 3 bases and J 4 bases, and their ends lie 16 bases apart. The cohort consisted of 600 to 700 healthy bone marrow donors. At the time of sampling, every cohort member was nominally healthy, though immune exposures that went unrecorded were likely present. The donor tested CMV seronegative, placing the donor among the roughly 340 seronegative members of the cohort. A peripheral blood sample was provided by each donor, and peripheral blood mononuclear cells were used for TCR beta sequencing. The Qiagen DNeasy Blood Extraction Kit was used to extract genomic DNA from the blood cell samples. This clone has a handful of counts. No cognate antigen has been identified for it. No much larger clone is present one base from it, and per-base qualities are unavailable.

Source material: PBMCs. The clonotype comes from a female donor in good health and CMV-seronegative. The V and J genes are TRBV5-4 and TRBJ1-1; D gene: possibly TRBD1, on 5 matching bases. At the DNA level, the sequence is TGTGCCAGCAGCTCCGGGGGAGGCCTGAGCACTGAAGCTTTCTTT. Its coded protein is CASSSGGGLSTEAFF.